This passage covers 17 T cell receptor beta chains from one sample sequenced in a study of low-dose radiotherapy and immunotherapy resistance in tumors. Priming of first-strand cDNA relied on TRAV- and TRBV-specific primers (covering alpha and beta chains). It was with a constant-region primer and a V-primer adapter that TCRs were amplified over around 18 PCR cycles. MiXCR, applied by TCRdb to the reads, yields one record per CDR3 protein. The data show about 12,000 distinct CDR3 sequences, 65% to 85% seen once. The receptors stem from a human donor with advanced metastatic prostate, ovarian, gallbladder or colorectal cancer (not recorded which). This table probably holds off-target reads from a library built for another chain.

The chain is built from TRBV19 and TRBJ2-2; D is ambiguous. This CDR3 has 19 residues. V dropped 5 bases and J dropped 2 bases, with 24 bases sitting between them. CDR1 is LNHDA, CDR2 SQIVND, per germline (reference sequence). CDR3 coding DNA: TGTGCCAGTAGTTGGGGTCTGTTTTCCGGCAGAACAAACACCGGGGAGCTGTTTTTT. Its translation: CASSWGLFSGRTNTGELFF. Full variable domain (missing parts from reference TRBV19 and TRBJ2-2): DGGITQSPKYLFRKEGQNVTLSCEQNLNHDAMYWYRQDPGQGLRLIYYSQIVNDFQKGDIAEGYSVSREKKESFPLTVTSAQKNPTAFYLCASSWGLFSGRTNTGELFFGEGSRLTVL.

This chain links TRBV28 with TRBJ2-7; D is possibly TRBD1 or TRBD2 (5 bases each). The CDR3 is 13 amino acids. CDR1 and CDR2 (germline): MDHEN, SYDVKM. The germline V and J ends were trimmed by 4 bases and 6 bases, with 13 bases remaining between them. CDR3 protein: CASSWGSGREQYF. Here the CDR3 DNA reads TGTGCCAGCAGTTGGGGGTCCGGTCGCGAGCAGTACTTC.

The chain links TRBV5-1 to TRBJ1-2; possible D gene TRBD1, 5 bases. V was cut by 0 bases and J by 8 bases, with 14 bases left in between. The length of the CDR3 is 14 residues. CDR1 is SGHRS and CDR2 is YFSETQ in the germline V gene. The CDR3 bases are TGCGCCAGCAGCTTGGGTGGAGCAGGGTCAGGCTACACCTTC. This gives the protein CASSLGGAGSGYTF.

This chain connects TRBV2 to TRBJ2-3; TRBD2 agrees at 8 bases. V was clipped by 10 bases and J by 5 bases; unmatched bases: 14. The CDR3 is made up of 15 amino acids. Germline values: CDR1 SNHLY, CDR2 FYNNEI. CDR3 loop: CATRSGGGAGDTQYF. The CDR3 nucleotides read TGTGCCACCCGCTCCGGGGGGGGCGCGGGAGATACGCAGTATTTT. Full variable domain (outside the CDR3, taken from reference TRBV2 and TRBJ2-3): EPEVTQTPSHQVTQMGQEVILRCVPISNHLYFYWYRQILGQKVEFLVSFYNNEISEKSEIFDDQFSVERPDGSNFTLKIRSTKLEDSAMYFCATRSGGGAGDTQYFGPGTRLTVL.

The chain couples TRBV18 to TRBJ2-5, with 9 bases identical to TRBD2. Germline CDR1 KGHSH, CDR2 LQKENI. This CDR3 region has 16 residues. J was trimmed by 5 bases and V by 3 bases; bases with no gene match: 10. CDR3 protein: CASSPPGLAGSETQYF. The CDR3 DNA follows: TGTGCCAGCTCACCTCCCGGGCTAGCGGGAAGTGAGACCCAGTACTTC.

The genes are TRBV5-1 and TRBJ2-2, with 8 bases matching TRBD1. The CDR3 runs 15 residues. J gave up 2 bases and V 4 bases, and 4 bases lay outside the gene matches. The germline CDR1 and CDR2 sequences are SGHRS and YFSETQ. The CDR3 coding sequence is TGCGCCAGCAGCGAGACAGGGGCTAACACCGGGGAGCTGTTTTTT. It is translated as CASSETGANTGELFF.

The rearrangement joins TRBV5-1 to TRBJ1-1; possible D gene TRBD1, 5 bases. The CDR3 extends over 14 amino acids. Germline V gene sequence: CDR1 SGHRS, CDR2 YFSETQ. Between the trimmed V and J ends, which lost 4 bases and 1 base, there was a span of 11 bases. The CDR3 loop is CASSPSQGNTEAFF. The CDR3, as DNA: TGCGCCAGCAGCCCAAGCCAGGGGAACACTGAAGCTTTCTTT.

This clonotype appeared a few times. This chain connects TRBV27 to TRBJ2-7, with 10 positions matching TRBD1. The CDR3 contains 14 residues. Germline lookup yields CDR1 MNHEY and CDR2 SMNVEV (reference sequence). After removal of 3 bases from V and 1 base from J, the junction contained 0 bases not matched to a gene. Here the CDR3 DNA reads TGTGCCAGCAGTTTGGGACAGGGGTCCTACGAGCAGTACTTC. This sequence encodes CASSLGQGSYEQYF.

This chain connects TRBV10-3 to TRBJ2-3; D is tentatively TRBD1 or TRBD2 (5 bases each). Trimming left V 8 bases short and J 1 base short, with 16 bases between. CDR1 is ENHRY and CDR2 is SYGVKD in the germline V gene. CDR3 length: 15 residues. The CDR3 loop is CAIGDRGDGTDTQYF. For the CDR3, the DNA is TGTGCCATCGGCGACAGAGGGGATGGCACAGATACGCAGTATTTT.

The rearrangement links TRBV29-1 to TRBJ2-1; TRBD2 agrees at 11 bases. The germline V gene has CDR1 SQVTM and CDR2 ANQGSEA. The CDR3 sequence is 16 residues long. V lost 3 bases, J lost 1 base, and 5 bases stayed unmatched. The CDR3: CSVDKLAGASYNEQFF. CDR3 coding DNA: TGCAGCGTTGATAAACTAGCGGGAGCTTCCTACAATGAGCAGTTCTTC.

The chain recombines TRBV2 with TRBJ2-1; the match to TRBD2 covers 9 bases. The germline V gene encodes CDR1 SNHLY and CDR2 FYNNEI. V shed 8 bases and J 9 bases; nucleotides not matched to a gene: 5. CDR3 length: 12 amino acids. In DNA form, the CDR3 reads TGTGCCAGCGAGGGACTAGCTACTGAGCAGTTCTTC. This gives the protein CASEGLATEQFF. The complete variable domain, with remaining parts taken from reference TRBV2 and TRBJ2-1, reads EPEVTQTPSHQVTQMGQEVILRCVPISNHLYFYWYRQILGQKVEFLVSFYNNEISEKSEIFDDQFSVERPDGSNFTLKIRSTKLEDSAMYFCASEGLATEQFFGPGTRLTVL.

This clonotype came up a few times. V is TRBV28 and J is TRBJ2-1; the match to TRBD2 covers 9 bases. Per the germline V gene, CDR1 is MDHEN and CDR2 is SYDVKM. V lost 9 bases, J lost 6 bases, and 6 bases stayed unmatched. The CDR3 length is 13 residues. The CDR3 sequence: CASSGRIINEQFF. CDR3 in DNA: TGTGCCAGTAGCGGGAGAATAATCAATGAGCAGTTCTTC. Combining the CDR3 with reference TRBV28 and TRBJ2-1 gives the whole variable domain DVKVTQSSRYLVKRTGEKVFLECVQDMDHENMFWYRQDPGLGLRLIYFSYDVKMKEKGDIPEGYSVSREKKERFSLILESASTNQTSMYLCASSGRIINEQFFGPGTRLTVL.

J is TRBJ2-7 and V is TRBV20-1; 13 nucleotides align to TRBD2. Germline lookup yields CDR1 DFQATT and CDR2 SNEGSKA (reference sequence). Germline trimming cut 7 bases from V and 7 bases from J; bases unmatched to any gene: 10. This CDR3 spans 14 amino acids. The CDR3 protein is CSERLAGGPGEQYF. CDR3 DNA sequence: TGCAGTGAACGACTAGCGGGAGGTCCGGGGGAGCAGTACTTC.

This clonotype came up once. The rearrangement links TRBV7-2 to TRBJ2-1; no clear D. CDR3 length: 14 residues. V shed 1 base and J shed 5 bases, with 9 bases lying between them. Germline V gene lookup returns CDR1 SGHTA and CDR2 FQGNSA. The CDR3 region has the DNA TGTGCCAGCAGCTTAGTCCTTACGGACAATGAGCAGTTCTTC. Translating gives CASSLVLTDNEQFF. Full variable domain (outside the CDR3, taken from reference TRBV7-2 and TRBJ2-1): GAGVSQSPSNKVTEKGKDVELRCDPISGHTALYWYRQSLGQGLEFLIYFQGNSAPDKSGLPSDRFSAERTGGSVSTLTIQRTQQEDSAVYLCASSLVLTDNEQFFGPGTRLTVL.

This clonotype was detected once. This chain uses TRBV3-1 with TRBJ1-1, with D perhaps TRBD1 (5 bases). The CDR3 has 15 amino acids. From germline, CDR1 is LGHDT and CDR2 YNNKEL (reference sequence). V was clipped by 4 bases and J by 5 bases, with 17 bases between them. CDR3 DNA: TGTGCCAGCAGCCCAGCCCGGACTGGGGGGACTGAAGCTTTCTTT. This translates into CASSPARTGGTEAFF.

The CDR3 DNA sequence: TGTGCCAGCAGCGAGTCAGATACGCAGTATTTT. The encoded protein is CASSESDTQYF. The V gene is TRBV2, the J gene TRBJ2-3; D is uncertain. The CDR3 loop spans 11 amino acids. Trimming removed 6 bases at V and 4 bases at J, with 5 bases between. In germline, CDR1 is SNHLY, CDR2 FYNNEI. Filled out from reference TRBV2 and TRBJ2-3, the complete variable domain reads EPEVTQTPSHQVTQMGQEVILRCVPISNHLYFYWYRQILGQKVEFLVSFYNNEISEKSEIFDDQFSVERPDGSNFTLKIRSTKLEDSAMYFCASSESDTQYFGPGTRLTVL.

J is TRBJ2-4 and V is TRBV29-1, with TRBD1 matching 7 bases. CDR1 is SQVTM, CDR2 ANQGSEA, per germline. This CDR3 spans 16 amino acids. Losses at the gene ends were 4 bases for V and 0 bases for J; bases not matched to a gene: 9. As DNA, the CDR3 is TGCAGCGTTGTCTTGGGACAGACCATAGCCAAAAACATTCAGTACTTC. Protein sequence: CSVVLGQTIAKNIQYF.